Following are 11 T cell receptor beta chains from one sample sequenced in a study of blood T cell repertoires in COVID-19. Sequencing was performed with immunoSEQ multiplex PCR; in TCRdb, only in-frame clones are kept and a portion is missing. Among 140,000 or so clones, around nine tenths were seen once, and the ten largest hold 8.6%. The sample comprised peripheral blood. Every receptor here comes from a woman between 45 and 65 years old with active or convalescent COVID-19.

The chain joins TRBV6-5 to TRBJ2-2; 10 nucleotides match TRBD2. Germline assignment: CDR1 MNHEY and CDR2 SVGAGI. This CDR3 spans 15 amino acids. J gave up 1 base and V 8 bases, and 4 bases lay outside the gene matches. In DNA, the CDR3 is TGTGCCAGCGTCCGACTAGCGGGGAACACCGGGGAGCTGTTTTTT. Translation: CASVRLAGNTGELFF.

V usage is TRBV2 and J usage is TRBJ2-7; D is possibly TRBD2 (6 bases). Trimming left V 8 bases short and J 3 bases short, with 11 bases between. The CDR3 contains 12 residues. CDR1 and CDR2 from the germline V gene are SNHLY and FYNNEI. The CDR3 nucleotides are TGTGCCAGCTGGCCGGGACTCTACGAGCAGTACTTC. Translation gives CASWPGLYEQYF.

The CDR3 DNA sequence: TGTGCCAGCAGGCCTCGACAGGGCCCATACGAGCAGTACTTC. Translating gives CASRPRQGPYEQYF. This chain links TRBV6-5 with TRBJ2-7; the match to TRBD1 covers 7 bases. Trimming cost V 6 bases and J 4 bases; bases outside gene matches: 9. CDR3 size: 14 residues. The germline V gene encodes CDR1 MNHEY and CDR2 SVGAGI.

The table lists this clone with a count of one. The chain couples TRBV5-5 to TRBJ1-2; 7 bases align to TRBD1. The trim removed 4 bases at V and 4 bases at J, leaving 16 bases unmatched. The CDR3 has 17 amino acids. CDR1 and CDR2 from the germline V gene are SGHKS and YYEKEE (reference sequence). This CDR3 reads CASSPEGAYRTPYGYTF. The CDR3 coding sequence is TGTGCCAGCAGCCCGGAGGGGGCTTATCGCACCCCCTATGGCTACACCTTC. The variable domain in full, completed from reference TRBV5-5 and TRBJ1-2, reads DAGVTQSPTHLIKTRGQQVTLRCSPISGHKSVSWYQQVLGQGPQFIFQYYEKEERGRGNFPDRFSARQFPNYSSELNVNALLLGDSALYLCASSPEGAYRTPYGYTFGSGTRLTVV.

The chain has TRBV27 and TRBJ1-3; D remains ambiguous. This CDR3 is built from 13 residues. CDR1 and CDR2 (germline): MNHEY, SMNVEV (reference sequence). V lost 8 bases and J lost 4, with 12 bases in between. CDR3 loop: CASALREGNTIYF. CDR3 coding DNA: TGTGCCAGCGCCCTTAGAGAGGGAAACACCATATATTTT.

The chain is built from TRBV2 and TRBJ2-1; D is possibly TRBD2 (6 bases). The V end was cut by 8 bases, the J end by 2 bases, with 28 bases between. From germline, CDR1 is SNHLY and CDR2 FYNNEI. This CDR3 has 19 amino acids. CDR3 sequence: CASRGRHETRRDPYNEQFF. In DNA, the CDR3 is TGTGCCAGCCGGGGTCGACATGAGACTAGGAGGGATCCCTACAATGAGCAGTTCTTC.

The genes are TRBV4-3 and TRBJ2-1, with D maybe TRBD2 (5 bases). The CDR3 consists of 13 residues. Germline-derived CDR1 and CDR2 are LGHNA and YSLEER. Trimming removed 1 base from V and 9 bases from J, with 10 bases in between. This CDR3 is CASSQGRGFEQFF. DNA of the CDR3: TGCGCCAGCAGCCAAGGACGGGGTTTTGAGCAGTTCTTC.

The CDR3 DNA reads as TGTGCCAGCAGTGAATACCGTACAGGGGAAGGTGAAAAACTGTTTTTT. Protein: CASSEYRTGEGEKLFF. This chain connects TRBV25-1 to TRBJ1-4; 7 bases match TRBD1. V trimming: 0 bases; J trimming: 7 bases; junction bases outside the gene matches: 8. The CDR3 length is 16 residues. Germline V lookup: CDR1 MGHDK, CDR2 SYGVNS.

V is TRBV7-2 and J is TRBJ2-1, with D possibly matching TRBD2 (6 bases). V was pared by 5 bases and J by 9 bases, with 14 bases between. Germline CDR1 reads SGHTA; CDR2 reads FQGNSA. The CDR3 loop spans 13 amino acids. The CDR3 region is CASSLKRGGEQFF. CDR3 nucleotide sequence: TGTGCCAGCAGCCTAAAAAGGGGAGGTGAGCAGTTCTTC.

This chain joins TRBV18 and TRBJ2-1, with 16 positions matching TRBD2. V was clipped by 5 bases and J by 7 bases; unmatched bases: 8. Germline V gene lookup returns CDR1 KGHSH and CDR2 LQKENI. There are 17 residues in the CDR3. The CDR3 DNA is TGTGCCAGCTCATTTTTGGGACTAGCGGGAGGGCCGAATGAGCAGTTCTTC. Its protein product is CASSFLGLAGGPNEQFF.

J is TRBJ2-1 and V is TRBV14; tentatively, D is TRBD1 (6 bases). The CDR3 runs 15 residues. The germline V gene encodes CDR1 SGHDN and CDR2 FVKESK. Trimming took off 3 bases at V and 2 bases at J, with 11 bases between the two ends. CDR3 coding DNA: TGTGCCAGCAGCCAGAGGGGGATCACCTACAATGAGCAGTTCTTC. Translation gives CASSQRGITYNEQFF. Full variable domain (missing parts from reference TRBV14 and TRBJ2-1): EAGVTQFPSHSVIEKGQTVTLRCDPISGHDNLYWYRRVMGKEIKFLLHFVKESKQDESGMPNNRFLAERTGGTYSTLKVQPAELEDSGVYFCASSQRGITYNEQFFGPGTRLTVL.